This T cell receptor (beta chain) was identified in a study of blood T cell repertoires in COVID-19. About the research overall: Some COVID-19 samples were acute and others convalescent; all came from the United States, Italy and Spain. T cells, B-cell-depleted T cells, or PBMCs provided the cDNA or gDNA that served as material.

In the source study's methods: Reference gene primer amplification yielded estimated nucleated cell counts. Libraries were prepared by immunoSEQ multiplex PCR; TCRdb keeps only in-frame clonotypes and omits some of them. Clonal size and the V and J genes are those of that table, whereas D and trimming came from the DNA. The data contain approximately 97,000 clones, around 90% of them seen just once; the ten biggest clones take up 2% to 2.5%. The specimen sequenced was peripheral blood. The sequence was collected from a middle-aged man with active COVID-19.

The CDR3 DNA follows: TGTGCCAGCAGCGGGACAGGGGGTTTCGGCTACACCTTC. It codes for CASSGTGGFGYTF. The chain links TRBV6-5 to TRBJ1-2; 11 bases align to TRBD1. The germline gives CDR1 MNHEY, CDR2 SVGAGI. CDR3 size: 13 residues. J gave up 8 bases and V 6 bases, and 5 bases lay outside the gene matches.